Described below is a single T cell receptor (beta chain) sequence and its context. The antigen remains unidentified. From the germline J gene comes the end of the CDR3, since the read stops 3 residues before it. The sample originates from a study of T cells in women clearing cervical HPV infection. About the research overall: Cases' blood sampling followed lesion detection by median around 150 days (90 to 200).

All donors had a single incident cervical HPV16 infection, not prevalent. Clones were sequenced by immunoSEQ multiplex PCR, and TCRdb holds only the in-frame ones, with some missing. Recorded for this sample: roughly 31,000 clones. Notes on the study in general: Richness plus V gene abundances separated cases from controls with AUC roughly 0.83. Unknown T-cell numbers per sample may underlie the richness differences.

Germline loops: CDR1 KGHDR, CDR2 SFDVKD. Trimming left V 9 bases short and J 4 bases short, with 12 bases between. The CDR3 sequence is 13 residues long. The specimen was blood buffy coat. This clonotype originated in a woman aged 18 to 75 with a cervical HPV16 infection that either progressed to CIN3+ or cleared (not recorded which). The V and J genes are TRBV24-1 and TRBJ2-4; possibly TRBD1 for D (6 bases). CDR3: CATEYREKNIQYF. The DNA read from the CDR3 is TGTGCCACCGAATACAGGGAAAAAAACATT.